This TCR beta chain was identified during a study of T cell repertoires in cytomegalovirus infection. About the study: Use of recently identified HLA-C-restricted and well-studied HLA-B-restricted CMV epitopes was part of the study. Evidence of both CMV infection and a matching HLA type came from public TCR beta signatures.

TCRdb fed the reads into MiXCR, producing one record per CDR3 protein. Among around 540,000 distinct CDR3 sequences, around 35% were seen once, and the ten largest hold about 17%. CDR3 length: 18 amino acids. The V end lost 2 bases, the J end lost 3 bases, and 17 bases lay between the germline ends. Study conclusions and caveats: People with CMV and the relevant HLA were identified by cumulative public TCR beta family frequency.

As concerns this clonotype: The antigen is not known.

This TCR was recovered from a human donor in good health (CMV status not recorded). Some clones in this sample may be carry-over from other donors' samples. The sample consisted of cultured PBMCs, taken from culture after CMV antigen stimulation. V gene TRBV12-3 or TRBV12-4 combines with J gene TRBJ2-6; D is possibly TRBD2 (6 bases). In DNA, the CDR3 is TGTGCCAGCAGTTTAAGGGTAGCCCCGGGGGTTGGGGCCAACGTCCTGACTTTC. It encodes CASSLRVAPGVGANVLTF.